This T cell receptor beta chain was found in a study of control samples from healthy donors and cancer patients (dated by TCRdb to 2020 to 2021). Libraries were constructed by the immunoSEQ multiplex PCR assay. The clones in this table, taken by TCRdb from immuneACCESS, are in-frame only. Not every clone is retained; where verified, under half of the shortfall comes from an unresolved V gene, and the cause of the rest is unknown. Present in this sample are around 19,000 clones, about 85% of which were seen just once. The ten largest account for 25% to 35% of the sample. On this clone itself: What antigen it recognizes has not been identified. Base qualities are not recorded, but no much larger clone differs from it by a single base.

The sequence derives from a woman in her 70s with lung cancer. What was sequenced was PBMCs.

The CDR3 amino acid sequence is: CASSQVGFLEQFF. Here is the DNA: TGTGCCAGCAGCCAAGTCGGGTTTCTTGAGCAGTTCTTC. The rearranged segments are TRBV14 and TRBJ2-1, with the D gene not confidently named. V loses 1 base, J loses 9 bases, and the germline ends lie 10 bases apart. In the germline V gene, CDR1 corresponds to SGHDN and CDR2 to FVKESK. The CDR3 measures 13 amino acids from cysteine to phenylalanine. This entry keeps only the CDR3 DNA: 39 bases, framed from base 1.